This entry describes one TCR beta chain. This record belongs to a study of response to subunit inactivated influenza vaccine. Trimming shortened V by 3 bases and J by 0 bases, and 14 bases separated the two germline ends. CDR1 is KGHDR and CDR2 is SFDVKD in the germline V gene. The CDR3 spans 17 residues. A single record per CDR3 protein comes from TCRdb applying MiXCR to the RT-PCR reads. In the table there are about 170,000 distinct CDR3 sequences, 9.5% to 12% of which are singletons. This TCR came from a man between 50 and 75 years old who received an inactivated influenza vaccine. The V gene is TRBV24-1, the J gene TRBJ2-1, with D possibly being TRBD2 (6 bases). The specimen comprised CD8+ T cells sorted from PBMCs, sampled roughly 24 months after vaccination. Here the CDR3 DNA reads TGTGCCACCAGTGATGAGGGAGGCTCAAGCTCCTACAATGAGCAGTTCTTC. This translates into CATSDEGGSSSYNEQFF.